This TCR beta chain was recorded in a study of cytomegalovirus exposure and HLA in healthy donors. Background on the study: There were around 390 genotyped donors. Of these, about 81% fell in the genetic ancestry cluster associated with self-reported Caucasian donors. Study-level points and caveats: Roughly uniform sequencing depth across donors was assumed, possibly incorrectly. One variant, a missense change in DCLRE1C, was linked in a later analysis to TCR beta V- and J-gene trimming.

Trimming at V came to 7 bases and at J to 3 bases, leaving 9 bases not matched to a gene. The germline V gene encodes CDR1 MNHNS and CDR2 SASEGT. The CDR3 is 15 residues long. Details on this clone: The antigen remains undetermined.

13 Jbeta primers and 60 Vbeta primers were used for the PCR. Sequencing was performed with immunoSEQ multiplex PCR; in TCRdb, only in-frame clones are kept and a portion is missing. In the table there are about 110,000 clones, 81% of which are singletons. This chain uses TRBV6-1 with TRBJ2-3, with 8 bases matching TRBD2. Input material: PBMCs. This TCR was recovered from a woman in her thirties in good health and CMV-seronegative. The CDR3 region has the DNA TGTGCCAGCACCCCGGGAGGGAGGGGGACAGATACGCAGTATTTT. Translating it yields CASTPGGRGTDTQYF.